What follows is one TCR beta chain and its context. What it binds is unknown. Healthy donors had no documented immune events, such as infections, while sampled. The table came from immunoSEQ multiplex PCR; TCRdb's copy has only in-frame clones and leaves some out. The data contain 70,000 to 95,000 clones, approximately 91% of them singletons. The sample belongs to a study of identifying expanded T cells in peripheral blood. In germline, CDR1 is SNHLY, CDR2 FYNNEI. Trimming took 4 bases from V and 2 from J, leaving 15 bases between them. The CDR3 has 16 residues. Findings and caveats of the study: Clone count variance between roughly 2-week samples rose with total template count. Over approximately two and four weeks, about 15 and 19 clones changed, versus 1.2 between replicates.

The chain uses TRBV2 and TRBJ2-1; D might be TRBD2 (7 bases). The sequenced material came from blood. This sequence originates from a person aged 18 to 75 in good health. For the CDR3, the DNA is TGTGCCAGCAGTGCCTTGGGGGGGGGCGCCTACAATGAGCAGTTCTTC. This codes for CASSALGGGAYNEQFF. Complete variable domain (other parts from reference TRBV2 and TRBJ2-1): EPEVTQTPSHQVTQMGQEVILRCVPISNHLYFYWYRQILGQKVEFLVSFYNNEISEKSEIFDDQFSVERPDGSNFTLKIRSTKLEDSAMYFCASSALGGGAYNEQFFGPGTRLTVL.